Listed below are T cell receptor beta chains from one sample, sequenced in a study of T cells in Graves' hyperthyroidism and ophthalmopathy. TCRdb re-called the multiplex PCR reads with MiXCR, one entry per CDR3 protein. The sample records about 300,000 distinct CDR3 sequences, approximately 18% being singletons. The sequencing sample was made of blood. These receptor sequences come from a man aged 45-65 years with Graves' ophthalmopathy. CDR3s include the opening cysteine and the closing phenylalanine or tryptophan. Each record gives: D gene, V gene, clone size, J gene, CDR3 protein, CDR3 DNA. The D gene is left open where the match is weak. Clone size appears in some rows only: once, few, many, or a class for an expanded clone.

.,TRBV30,many,TRBJ1-5,CAWSVDTHQPQHF,TGTGCCTGGAGTGTGGACACCCATCAGCCCCAGCATTTT
TRBD1,TRBV9,few,TRBJ2-5,CASSVGGQDTETQYF,TGTGCCAGCAGCGTAGGGGGACAGGACACCGAGACCCAGTACTTC
TRBD2,TRBV6-1,many,TRBJ2-2,CASRPSGGPVGARTGELFF,TGTGCCAGCAGACCGTCGGGAGGGCCCGTCGGGGCTAGGACCGGGGAGCTGTTTTTT
TRBD2,TRBV28,many,TRBJ2-7,CASSSLLLAGFYEQYF,TGTGCCAGCAGTTCCCTGTTGCTAGCGGGATTCTACGAGCAGTACTTC
.,TRBV30,.,TRBJ1-4,CAWSGQGSEKLFF,TGTGCCTGGAGTGGGCAGGGGAGTGAAAAACTGTTTTTT
TRBD1,TRBV28,many,TRBJ1-6,CASSPWGTGGEYNSPLHF,TGTGCCAGCAGCCCGTGGGGTACAGGGGGCGAGTATAATTCACCCCTCCACTTT
TRBD2,TRBV5-1,.,TRBJ2-5,CASSLGTSGNQETQYF,TGCGCCAGCAGCTTGGGGACTAGCGGGAACCAAGAGACCCAGTACTTC
.,TRBV28,many,TRBJ2-5,CASRFDLGAKETQYF,TGTGCCAGCAGGTTTGACCTCGGGGCAAAAGAGACCCAGTACTTC
TRBD2,TRBV28,.,TRBJ2-1,CASSPSSSGSRAYNEQFF,TGTGCCAGCAGTCCCAGCTCTAGCGGGAGCAGAGCCTACAATGAGCAGTTCTTC
TRBD2,TRBV7-9,many,TRBJ2-3,CASSFYGGDADTQYF,TGTGCCAGCAGCTTCTATGGGGGGGACGCAGATACGCAGTATTTT
TRBD1,TRBV2,.,TRBJ2-3,CASTLGQGGTDTQYF,TGTGCCAGCACCCTCGGACAGGGGGGGACAGATACGCAGTATTTT
.,TRBV5-1,.,TRBJ1-4,CASSFERLSAGSEKLFF,TGCGCCAGCAGCTTCGAGCGTTTATCGGCTGGTAGTGAAAAACTGTTTTTT
.,TRBV7-2,.,TRBJ2-7,CASSFPGEYEQYF,TGTGCCAGCAGCTTTCCAGGGGAATACGAGCAGTACTTC
TRBD1,TRBV5-6,.,TRBJ1-5,CASSKRWQQRGQDQPQHF,TGTGCCAGCAGCAAGCGGTGGCAACAAAGGGGGCAAGATCAGCCCCAGCATTTT
.,TRBV6-6,.,TRBJ2-7,CASSYGQGGYEQYF,TGTGCCAGCAGTTACGGCCAGGGGGGCTACGAGCAGTACTTC
TRBD2,TRBV11-2,many,TRBJ2-7,CASSNQRGSYEQYF,TGTGCCAGCAGCAACCAGCGGGGCTCCTACGAGCAGTACTTC
TRBD1,TRBV5-1,many,TRBJ1-1,CASSPHADRGVSEAFF,TGCGCCAGCAGCCCCCATGCCGACAGGGGAGTCTCTGAAGCTTTCTTT
.,TRBV14,few,TRBJ2-2,CASSQGILKDTGELFF,TGTGCCAGCAGCCAAGGAATCCTAAAGGACACCGGGGAGCTGTTTTTT
.,TRBV2,many,TRBJ2-3,CASSDRDTQYF,TGTGCCAGCAGTGATCGAGATACGCAGTATTTT
.,TRBV7-6,many,TRBJ2-3,CASSEPLTDTQYF,TGTGCCAGCAGCGAGCCGCTCACAGATACGCAGTATTTT
.,TRBV12-3/TRBV12-4,many,TRBJ1-1,CASSIQVTEAFF,TGTGCCAGCAGCATACAAGTCACTGAAGCTTTCTTT
.,TRBV15,.,TRBJ2-2,CATSRAVNTGELFF,TGTGCCACCAGCAGAGCAGTGAACACCGGGGAGCTGTTTTTT
TRBD1,TRBV7-2,many,TRBJ2-1,CASSSQQGGEQFF,TGTGCCAGCAGCTCGCAACAGGGGGGTGAGCAGTTCTTC
.,TRBV9,many,TRBJ2-7,CASSVGFRGTYEQYF,TGTGCCAGCAGCGTAGGGTTCAGGGGCACCTACGAGCAGTACTTC
TRBD2,TRBV10-3,few,TRBJ2-1,CAISRGAGANYNEQFF,TGTGCCATCTCTCGAGGGGCGGGAGCCAACTACAATGAGCAGTTCTTC
TRBD1,TRBV28,many,TRBJ2-1,CASSFYRGLNNEQFF,TGTGCCAGCAGTTTTTACAGGGGGCTCAACAATGAGCAGTTCTTC
.,TRBV7-3,few,TRBJ2-1,CASANSYNEQFF,TGTGCCAGCGCGAATTCCTACAATGAGCAGTTCTTC
TRBD2,TRBV5-6,few,TRBJ2-3,CASSGDHSGREVHRYGGTQYF,TGTGCCAGCAGCGGCGATCATAGCGGGAGAGAGGTACACAGATACGGGGGCACGCAGTATTTT
.,TRBV12-3/TRBV12-4,many,TRBJ2-3,CASRPGLRGDTQYF,TGTGCCAGCAGACCAGGGCTTCGAGGAGATACGCAGTATTTT
.,TRBV7-3,.,TRBJ2-5,CASSQGGSETQYF,TGTGCCAGCAGCCAAGGAGGGTCGGAGACCCAGTACTTC
TRBD2,TRBV15,few,TRBJ2-5,CATSRARGRVETQYF,TGTGCCACCAGCAGAGCGCGCGGGAGGGTCGAGACCCAGTACTTC
TRBD1,TRBV20-1,.,TRBJ1-4,CSARDRTGLEKLFF,TGCAGTGCTAGAGATAGGACAGGACTAGAAAAACTGTTTTTT
.,TRBV5-1,few,TRBJ1-6,CASSPSGVPSDSPLHF,TGCGCCAGCAGCCCCAGTGGGGTACCATCGGATTCACCCCTCCACTTT
.,TRBV10-3,few,TRBJ1-1,CAISESTPGTEAFF,TGTGCCATCAGTGAGTCGACGCCCGGGACAGAAGCTTTCTTT
.,TRBV20-1,once,TRBJ1-5,CSARDQSYQPQHF,TGCAGTGCTAGAGATCAGAGTTATCAGCCCCAGCATTTT
.,TRBV30,many,TRBJ2-3,CAWSLLGSTDTQYF,TGTGCCTGGAGTCTCCTCGGCAGCACAGATACGCAGTATTTT
.,TRBV10-2,many,TRBJ1-5,CASSESRGLGQPQHF,TGCGCCAGCAGTGAGTCTCGGGGATTGGGACAGCCCCAGCATTTT
.,TRBV27,.,TRBJ1-2,CASSYGALYGYTF,TGTGCCAGCAGTTATGGGGCTCTCTATGGCTACACCTTC
.,TRBV27,few,TRBJ1-6,CASTRVVNSPLHF,TGTGCCAGCACCCGGGTCGTTAATTCACCCCTCCACTTT
TRBD2,TRBV28,few,TRBJ2-5,CASKGAGVGETQYF,TGTGCCAGCAAAGGGGCGGGAGTGGGGGAGACCCAGTACTTC
.,TRBV4-1,.,TRBJ1-1,CASSLRSGSLSGTEAFF,TGCGCCAGCAGCCTTCGATCGGGGTCTCTCTCAGGGACTGAAGCTTTCTTT
.,TRBV3-1,.,TRBJ2-2,CASSQESRGGELFF,TGTGCCAGCAGCCAGGAGTCTAGGGGCGGGGAGCTGTTTTTT
.,TRBV5-1,.,TRBJ2-7,CASRRVEPLYEQYF,TGCGCCAGCAGAAGGGTTGAACCACTCTACGAGCAGTACTTC
TRBD2,TRBV20-1,few,TRBJ2-1,CSARDPGLAGNEQFF,TGCAGTGCTAGAGACCCGGGACTAGCGGGAAATGAGCAGTTCTTC
TRBD1,TRBV6-1,few,TRBJ1-3,CASSPGTGGSGNTIYF,TGTGCCAGCAGTCCCGGGACAGGGGGGTCTGGAAACACCATATATTTT
.,TRBV5-5,.,TRBJ1-4,CASNLATGIGEKLFF,TGTGCCAGCAACTTGGCCACAGGGATCGGAGAAAAACTGTTTTTT
.,TRBV9,.,TRBJ2-1,CASSEGGDYSYNEQFF,TGTGCCAGCAGCGAGGGGGGGGATTACTCCTACAATGAGCAGTTCTTC
TRBD1,TRBV2,.,TRBJ2-7,CASSRRTGRYEQYF,TGTGCCAGCAGTCGGAGGACAGGGAGGTACGAGCAGTACTTC
.,TRBV5-1,many,TRBJ2-3,CASSEETDTQYF,TGCGCCAGCAGCGAAGAGACAGATACGCAGTATTTT